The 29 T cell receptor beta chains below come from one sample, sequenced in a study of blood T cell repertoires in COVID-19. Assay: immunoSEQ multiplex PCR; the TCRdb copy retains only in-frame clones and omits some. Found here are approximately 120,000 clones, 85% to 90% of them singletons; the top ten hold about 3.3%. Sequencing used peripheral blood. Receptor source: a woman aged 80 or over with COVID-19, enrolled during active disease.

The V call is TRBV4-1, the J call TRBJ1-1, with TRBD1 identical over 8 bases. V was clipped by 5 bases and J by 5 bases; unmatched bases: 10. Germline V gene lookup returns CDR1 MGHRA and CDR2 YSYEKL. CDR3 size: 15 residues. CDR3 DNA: TGCGCCAGCAGCGGCACAGGGGGGCTGGGGACTGAAGCTTTCTTT. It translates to CASSGTGGLGTEAFF.

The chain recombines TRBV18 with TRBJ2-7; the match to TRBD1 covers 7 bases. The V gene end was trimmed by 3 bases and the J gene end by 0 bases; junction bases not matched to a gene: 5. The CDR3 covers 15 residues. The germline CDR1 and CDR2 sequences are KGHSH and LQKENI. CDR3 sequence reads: CASSPSAGGSYEQYF. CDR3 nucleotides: TGTGCCAGCTCACCTAGCGCAGGGGGCTCCTACGAGCAGTACTTC.

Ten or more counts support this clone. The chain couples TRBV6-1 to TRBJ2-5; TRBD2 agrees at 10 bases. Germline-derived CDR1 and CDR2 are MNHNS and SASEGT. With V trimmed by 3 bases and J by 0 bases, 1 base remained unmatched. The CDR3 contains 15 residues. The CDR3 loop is CASSDLAGDQETQYF. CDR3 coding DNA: TGTGCCAGCAGTGATCTAGCGGGAGACCAAGAGACCCAGTACTTC.

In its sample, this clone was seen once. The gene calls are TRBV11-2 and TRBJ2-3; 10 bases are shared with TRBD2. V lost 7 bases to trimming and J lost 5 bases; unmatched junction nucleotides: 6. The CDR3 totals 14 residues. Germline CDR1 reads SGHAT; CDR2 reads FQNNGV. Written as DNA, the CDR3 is TGTGCCAGCACCATAGCGGGAGGAGGAGATACGCAGTATTTT. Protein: CASTIAGGGDTQYF.

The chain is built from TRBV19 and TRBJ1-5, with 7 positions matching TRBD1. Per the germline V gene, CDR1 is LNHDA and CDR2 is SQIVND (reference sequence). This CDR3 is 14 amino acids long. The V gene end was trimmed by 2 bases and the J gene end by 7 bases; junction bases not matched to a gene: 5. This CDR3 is CASSINRGGQPQHF. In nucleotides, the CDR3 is TGTGCCAGTAGTATAAACAGGGGCGGGCAGCCCCAGCATTTT. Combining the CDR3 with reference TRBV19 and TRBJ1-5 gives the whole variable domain DGGITQSPKYLFRKEGQNVTLSCEQNLNHDAMYWYRQDPGQGLRLIYYSQIVNDFQKGDIAEGYSVSREKKESFPLTVTSAQKNPTAFYLCASSINRGGQPQHFGDGTRLSIL.

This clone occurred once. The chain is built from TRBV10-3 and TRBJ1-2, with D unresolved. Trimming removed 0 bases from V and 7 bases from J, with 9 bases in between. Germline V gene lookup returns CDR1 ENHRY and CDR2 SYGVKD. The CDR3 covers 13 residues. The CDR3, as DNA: TGTGCCATCAGTGAGTCGCTACAGTTTGGCTACACCTTC. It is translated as CAISESLQFGYTF.

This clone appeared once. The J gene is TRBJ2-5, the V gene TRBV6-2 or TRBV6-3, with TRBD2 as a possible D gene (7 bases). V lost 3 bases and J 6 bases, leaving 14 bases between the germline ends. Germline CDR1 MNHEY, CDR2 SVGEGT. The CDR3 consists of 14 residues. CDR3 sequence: CASSYPGGPKTQYF. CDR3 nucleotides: TGTGCCAGCAGTTATCCCGGGGGGCCAAAGACCCAGTACTTC.

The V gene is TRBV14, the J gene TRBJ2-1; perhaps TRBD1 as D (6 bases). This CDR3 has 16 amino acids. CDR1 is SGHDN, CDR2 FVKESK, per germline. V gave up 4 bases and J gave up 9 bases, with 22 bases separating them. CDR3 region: CASSPRLGRGYGEQFF. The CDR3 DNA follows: TGTGCCAGCAGCCCTAGATTGGGCAGGGGATACGGTGAGCAGTTCTTC.

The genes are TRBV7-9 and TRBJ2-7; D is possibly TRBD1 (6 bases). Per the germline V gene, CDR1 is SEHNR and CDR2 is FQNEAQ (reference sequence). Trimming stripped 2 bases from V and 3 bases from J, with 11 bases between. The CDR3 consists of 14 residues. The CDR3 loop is CASSLPSDSYEQYF. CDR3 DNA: TGTGCCAGCAGCTTACCTTCGGACAGCTACGAGCAGTACTTC.

CDR3 loop: CASSVGGGRADTQYF. The CDR3 region has the DNA TGTGCCAGCAGCGTGGGCGGCGGGAGGGCCGATACGCAGTATTTT. The chain carries TRBV11-2 and TRBJ2-3; 9 bases align to TRBD2. The J segment lost 6 bases and the V segment lost 5 bases, leaving 9 bases of the junction unmatched. CDR1 is SGHAT and CDR2 is FQNNGV in the germline V gene. The CDR3 contains 15 residues. The whole variable domain, filled in from reference TRBV11-2 and TRBJ2-3, reads EAGVAQSPRYKIIEKRQSVAFWCNPISGHATLYWYQQILGQGPKLLIQFQNNGVVDDSQLPKDRFSAERLKGVDSTLKIQPAKLEDSAVYLCASSVGGGRADTQYFGPGTRLTVL.

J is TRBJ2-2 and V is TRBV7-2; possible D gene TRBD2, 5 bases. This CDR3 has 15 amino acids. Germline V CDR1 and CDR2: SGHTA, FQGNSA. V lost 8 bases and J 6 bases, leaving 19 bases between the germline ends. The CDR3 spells CASRWGETNAGELFF. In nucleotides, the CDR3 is TGTGCCAGCCGATGGGGAGAGACTAATGCCGGGGAGCTGTTTTTT. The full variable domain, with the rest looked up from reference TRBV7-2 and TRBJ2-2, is GAGVSQSPSNKVTEKGKDVELRCDPISGHTALYWYRQSLGQGLEFLIYFQGNSAPDKSGLPSDRFSAERTGGSVSTLTIQRTQQEDSAVYLCASRWGETNAGELFFGEGSRLTVL.

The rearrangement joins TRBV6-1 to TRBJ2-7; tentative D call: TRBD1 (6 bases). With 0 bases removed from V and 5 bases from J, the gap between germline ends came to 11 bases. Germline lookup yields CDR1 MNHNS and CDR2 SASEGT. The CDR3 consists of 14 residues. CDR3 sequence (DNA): TGTGCCAGCAGTGAAGCAGGGGGAAGAGACGAGCAGTACTTC. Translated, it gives CASSEAGGRDEQYF.

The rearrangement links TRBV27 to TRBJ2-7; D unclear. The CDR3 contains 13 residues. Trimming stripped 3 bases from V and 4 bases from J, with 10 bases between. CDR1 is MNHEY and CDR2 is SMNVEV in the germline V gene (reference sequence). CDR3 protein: CASSFEAEYEQYF. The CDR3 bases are TGTGCCAGCAGTTTTGAGGCAGAATACGAGCAGTACTTC.

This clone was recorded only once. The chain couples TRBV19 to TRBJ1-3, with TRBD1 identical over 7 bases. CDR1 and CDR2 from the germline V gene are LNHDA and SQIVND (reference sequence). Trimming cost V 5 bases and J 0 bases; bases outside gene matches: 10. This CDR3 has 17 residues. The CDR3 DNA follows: TGTGCCAGTAGTCTCCGGGACAGAGCCACCTCTGGAAACACCATATATTTT. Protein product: CASSLRDRATSGNTIYF.

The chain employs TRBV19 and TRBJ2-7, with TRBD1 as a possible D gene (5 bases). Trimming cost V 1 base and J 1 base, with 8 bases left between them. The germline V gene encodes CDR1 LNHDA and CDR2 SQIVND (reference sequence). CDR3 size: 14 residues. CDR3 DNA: TGTGCCAGTAGTATAGGTGGGGCTTCCTACGAGCAGTACTTC. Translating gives CASSIGGASYEQYF.

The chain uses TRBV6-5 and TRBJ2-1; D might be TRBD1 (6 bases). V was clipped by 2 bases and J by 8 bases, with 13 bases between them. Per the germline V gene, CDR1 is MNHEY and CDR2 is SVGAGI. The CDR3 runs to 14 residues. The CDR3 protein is CASSYRDTGYEQFF. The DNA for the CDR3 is TGTGCCAGCAGTTACAGGGACACAGGCTATGAGCAGTTCTTC.

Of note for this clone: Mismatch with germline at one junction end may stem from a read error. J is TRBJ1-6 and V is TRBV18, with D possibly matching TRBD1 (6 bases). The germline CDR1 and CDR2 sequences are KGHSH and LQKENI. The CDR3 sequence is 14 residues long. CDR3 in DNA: TGTGCCAGCTCACCGCAGGGGAATAATTCATCCCTCCACTTT. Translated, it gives CASSPQGNNSSLHF.

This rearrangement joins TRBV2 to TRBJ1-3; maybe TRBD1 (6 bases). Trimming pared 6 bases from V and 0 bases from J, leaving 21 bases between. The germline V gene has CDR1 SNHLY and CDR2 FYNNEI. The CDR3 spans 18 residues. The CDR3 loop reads CASRTQLQGSLSGNTIYF. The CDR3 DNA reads TGTGCCAGCAGGACCCAATTACAGGGATCTCTCTCTGGAAACACCATATATTTT.

The CDR3 coding sequence is TGCAGTGCTAGTAGAATTGGGGCTTTCTATAATTCACCCCTCCACTTT. This gives the protein CSASRIGAFYNSPLHF. The rearrangement joins TRBV20-1 to TRBJ1-6; possibly TRBD1 for D (5 bases). The V end was cut by 3 bases, the J end by 3 bases, with 15 bases between. This CDR3 comprises 16 residues. CDR1 is DFQATT and CDR2 is SNEGSKA in the germline V gene (reference sequence).

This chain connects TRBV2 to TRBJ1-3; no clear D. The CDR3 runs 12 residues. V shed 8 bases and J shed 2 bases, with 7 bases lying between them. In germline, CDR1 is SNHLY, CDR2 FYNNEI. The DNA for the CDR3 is TGTGCCAGCTACCTAACTGGAAACACCATATATTTT. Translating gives CASYLTGNTIYF. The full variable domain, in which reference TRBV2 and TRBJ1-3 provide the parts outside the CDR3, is EPEVTQTPSHQVTQMGQEVILRCVPISNHLYFYWYRQILGQKVEFLVSFYNNEISEKSEIFDDQFSVERPDGSNFTLKIRSTKLEDSAMYFCASYLTGNTIYFGEGSWLTVV.

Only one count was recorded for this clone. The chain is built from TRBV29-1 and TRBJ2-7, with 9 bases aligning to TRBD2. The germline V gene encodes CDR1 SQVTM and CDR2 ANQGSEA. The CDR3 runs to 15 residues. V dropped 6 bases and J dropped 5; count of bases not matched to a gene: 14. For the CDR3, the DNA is TGCAGCGTCGGCCTCGCGCGGGGGGGGGCACACGAGCAGTACTTC. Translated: CSVGLARGGAHEQYF.

The CDR3 DNA reads as TGTGCCAGCAGTTTCGGACTAGCGGTGTTTAGCACAGATACGCAGTATTTT. As protein: CASSFGLAVFSTDTQYF. The genes are TRBV21-1 and TRBJ2-3; the DNA was not compared with TRBD2, the D call given in the table. TRBV21-1 is a pseudogene locus. The length of the CDR3 is 17 residues.

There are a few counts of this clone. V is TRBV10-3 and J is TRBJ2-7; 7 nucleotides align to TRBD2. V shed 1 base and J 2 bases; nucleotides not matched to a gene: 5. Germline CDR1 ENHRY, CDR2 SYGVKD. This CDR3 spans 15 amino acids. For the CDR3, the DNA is TGTGCCATCAGTGAGTTGATTAGCGGGCCCTACGAGCAGTACTTC. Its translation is CAISELISGPYEQYF.

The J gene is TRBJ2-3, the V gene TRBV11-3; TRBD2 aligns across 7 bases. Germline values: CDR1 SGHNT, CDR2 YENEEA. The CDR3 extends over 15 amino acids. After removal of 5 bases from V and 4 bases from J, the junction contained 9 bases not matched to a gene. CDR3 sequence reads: CASSPGGDLSDTQYF. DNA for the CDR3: TGTGCCAGCAGCCCTGGGGGGGACTTATCAGATACGCAGTATTTT.

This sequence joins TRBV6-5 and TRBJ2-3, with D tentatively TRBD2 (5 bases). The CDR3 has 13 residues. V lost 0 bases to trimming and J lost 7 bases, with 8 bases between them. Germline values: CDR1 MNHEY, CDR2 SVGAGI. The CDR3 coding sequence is TGTGCCAGCAGTTACTCGATAGCGAATACGCAGTATTTT. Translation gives CASSYSIANTQYF.

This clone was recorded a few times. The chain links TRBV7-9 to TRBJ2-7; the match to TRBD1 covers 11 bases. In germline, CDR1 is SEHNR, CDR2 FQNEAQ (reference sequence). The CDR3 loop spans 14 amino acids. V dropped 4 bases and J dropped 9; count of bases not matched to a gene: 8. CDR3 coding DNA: TGTGCCAGCAGCTCTGGGACAGGGGGTTTAGGGCAGTACTTC. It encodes CASSSGTGGLGQYF.

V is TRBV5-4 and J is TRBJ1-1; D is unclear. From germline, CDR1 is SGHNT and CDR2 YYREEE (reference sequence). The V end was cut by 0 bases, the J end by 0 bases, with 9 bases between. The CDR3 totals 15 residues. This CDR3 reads CASSLVGLMNTEAFF. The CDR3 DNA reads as TGTGCCAGCAGCTTGGTGGGCCTTATGAACACTGAAGCTTTCTTT.

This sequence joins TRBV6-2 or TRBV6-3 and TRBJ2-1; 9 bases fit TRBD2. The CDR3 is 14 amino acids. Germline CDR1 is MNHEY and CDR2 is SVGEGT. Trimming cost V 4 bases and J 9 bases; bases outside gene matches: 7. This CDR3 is CASSWNSGSIEQFF. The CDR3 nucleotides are TGTGCCAGCAGTTGGAATAGCGGGAGTATTGAGCAGTTCTTC.

As DNA, the CDR3 is TGTGCCAGCAGCTTGAACAGCTACGAGCAGTACTTC. It translates to CASSLNSYEQYF. The chain carries TRBV5-4 and TRBJ2-7; unclear D gene. V shed 1 base and J shed 3 bases, with 5 bases lying between them. The CDR3 is 12 amino acids. Germline assignment: CDR1 SGHNT and CDR2 YYREEE (reference sequence).